One T cell receptor beta chain is described in this entry. Clones were read by immunoSEQ multiplex PCR, and TCRdb kept only the in-frame ones, dropping some. In the table there are around 230,000 clones, around 94% of which are singletons. The data belong to a study of control samples from healthy donors and cancer patients. V dropped 4 bases and J dropped 4; count of bases not matched to a gene: 7. The CDR3 contains 15 residues. Germline CDR1 is SGDLS and CDR2 is YYNGEE. This chain joins TRBV9 and TRBJ2-5; 10 bases align to TRBD1. This TCR derives from a man over 45 in good health. Sample: blood. The DNA for the CDR3 is TGTGCCAGCAGCCCCCGGGACAGGGGCAGAGAGACCCAGTACTTC. Translation gives CASSPRDRGRETQYF.